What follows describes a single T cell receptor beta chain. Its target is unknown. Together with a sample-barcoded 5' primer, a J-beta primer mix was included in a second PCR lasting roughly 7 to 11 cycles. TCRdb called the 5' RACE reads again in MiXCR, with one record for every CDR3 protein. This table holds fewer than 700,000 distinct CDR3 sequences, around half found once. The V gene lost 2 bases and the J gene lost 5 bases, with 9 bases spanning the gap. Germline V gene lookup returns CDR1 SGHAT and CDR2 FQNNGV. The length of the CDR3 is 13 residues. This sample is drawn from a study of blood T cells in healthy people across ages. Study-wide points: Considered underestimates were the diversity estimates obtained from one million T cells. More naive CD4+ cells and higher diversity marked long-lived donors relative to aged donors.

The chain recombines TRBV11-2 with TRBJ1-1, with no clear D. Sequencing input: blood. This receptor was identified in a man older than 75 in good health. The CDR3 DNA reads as TGTGCCAGCAGCTTATTCCAAGGAACTGAAGCTTTCTTT. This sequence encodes CASSLFQGTEAFF.